The rows below give T cell receptor beta chains drawn from one sample of a study of blood T cells in healthy people across ages. TCRdb recomputed calls from the 5' RACE reads with MiXCR, one row per CDR3 protein. This table has around 520,000 distinct CDR3 sequences, roughly a quarter appearing once. These data were also reused for a study on T cells of mothers and their children.

Sample: blood. Receptor source: a boy aged 2 to 10 in good health. The CDR3 runs from the conserved cysteine through the conserved F or W.

j_call v_call cdr3_aa
TRBJ2-2 TRBV11-1 CASTLGLYTGELFF
TRBJ1-2 TRBV3-1 CASSQGFRDRADGYTF
TRBJ2-6 TRBV29-1 CSVPGTGGSGANVLTF
TRBJ2-2 TRBV3-1 CASSQVPLAATNTGELFF
TRBJ1-1 TRBV7-9 CAIESGGDWNTEAFF
TRBJ2-5 TRBV5-1 CASSFQSSGLLAQETQYF
TRBJ1-1 TRBV13 CASSALKGNTEAFF
TRBJ1-3 TRBV10-3 CAISDPVGGNTIYF
TRBJ2-3 TRBV7-6 CASSLDPGDTQYF
TRBJ2-5 TRBV12-3/TRBV12-4 CASTPGGEWRETQYF
TRBJ2-5 TRBV4-2 CASSHHTVLPGETQYF
TRBJ2-7 TRBV6-5 CASSPGTGKYEQYF
TRBJ1-2 TRBV5-1 CASSLTPTESNYGYTF
TRBJ2-6 TRBV2 CASSEFGVPFSGANVLTF
TRBJ2-7 TRBV3-1 CASTDTGDEQYF
TRBJ2-7 TRBV4-3 CASSQGFAGTYEQYF
TRBJ2-3 TRBV5-1 CASSLGVDPLGGTQYF